Each of the 17 T cell receptor beta chains below was sequenced from the same sample in a study of tumor and adjacent non-tumor tissue in lung cancer (dated by TCRdb to the late 2010s). Receptors were amplified or captured by multiplex PCR. Sequencing relied on an Illumina HiSeq 2500. TCRbeta libraries were constructed through three rounds of nested PCR with primers (Table S4) according to protocols adapted from ARM-PCR. TCRdb cleaned the public reads at Q25 with fastp, built clones with MiXCR and kept in-frame beta chains. Each entry is one CDR3 protein sequence, shown with its most common DNA and genes. For this sample there are approximately 100,000 distinct CDR3 sequences; 50% to 70% appear just once. The leading ten clones occupy roughly 19% of the sample. RNA was isolated from bulk, unsorted tissue, and RNA quality was assessed with a NanoDrop ND-1000 and an Agilent 2100. The normal lung samples consisted of distant non-tumor tissue collected more than 3 cm from the tumor edge.

Sequencing was carried out using distant non-tumor lung tissue. The receptors derive from a man in his 60s with non-small cell lung cancer.

This clonotype has only a few counts. This chain connects TRBV7-8 to TRBJ2-7; possible D gene TRBD2, 6 bases. Trimming took off 6 bases at V and 5 bases at J, with 17 bases between the two ends. Germline-derived CDR1 and CDR2 are SGHVS and FQNEAQ. The CDR3 extends over 14 amino acids. CDR3 amino acids: CASSGAPGGNEQYF. For the CDR3, the DNA is TGTGCCAGCAGTGGTGCCCCGGGCGGGAACGAGCAGTACTTC.

For this clonotype: The junction departs from the called germline gene at one end, perhaps through a read error. The chain couples TRBV6-6 to TRBJ1-5; 7 bases agree with TRBD1. Germline CDR1 reads MNHNY; CDR2 reads SVGAGI (reference sequence). CDR3 length: 15 residues. The CDR3 nucleotides are TGTGCCAGCACTTACTTGGAGGGGGCAGGTCAGCCCCAGCATTTC. Translation gives CASTYLEGAGQPQHF.

The chain combines TRBV12-3 or TRBV12-4 with TRBJ2-1; 7 bases fit TRBD1. This CDR3 contains 15 residues. J was trimmed by 5 bases and V by 1 base; bases with no gene match: 5. The CDR3 DNA reads TGTGCCAGCAGTTTAGTAGGGGGCGCACACAATGAGCAGTTCTTC. This encodes CASSLVGGAHNEQFF.

This clonotype was picked up many times. The chain recombines TRBV5-1 with TRBJ1-1; D is unresolved. Germline-derived CDR1 and CDR2 are SGHRS and YFSETQ. V was shortened by 0 bases and J by 1 base, with 7 bases between the two germline ends. The CDR3 is 14 residues long. The DNA for the CDR3 is TGCGCCAGCAGCTTGGCCGCTCAGAACACTGAAGCTTTCTTT. This translates into CASSLAAQNTEAFF. The full variable domain, rest sourced from reference TRBV5-1 and TRBJ1-1, is KAGVTQTPRYLIKTRGQQVTLSCSPISGHRSVSWYQQTPGQGLQFLFEYFSETQRNKGNFPGRFSGRQFSNSRSEMNVSTLELGDSALYLCASSLAAQNTEAFFGQGTRLTVV.

Notes on this clonotype: Relative to the germline gene, one junction end is altered; a read error may explain this. The rearrangement links TRBV11-3 to TRBJ2-3; D not resolved. The germline V gene encodes CDR1 SGHNT and CDR2 YENEEA. This CDR3 comprises 14 residues. The CDR3 nucleotides read TGTACCAACAGCTTAGTCGGCTACACAGTTACGCAGTATTTT. Its protein is CTNSLVGYTVTQYF. The whole variable domain, filled in from reference TRBV11-3 and TRBJ2-3, reads EAGVVQSPRYKIIEKKQPVAFWCNPISGHNTLYWYLQNLGQGPELLIRYENEEAVDDSQLPKDRFSAERLKGVDSTLKIQPAELGDSAVYLCTNSLVGYTVTQYFGPGTRLTVL.

The V call is TRBV5-1, the J call TRBJ1-1, with D perhaps matching TRBD1 (6 bases). Germline V lookup: CDR1 SGHRS, CDR2 YFSETQ. The V end lost 0 bases, the J end lost 8 bases, and 17 bases lay between the germline ends. This CDR3 comprises 15 residues. The CDR3 nucleotides read TGCGCCAGCAGCTTGGAGACAGGCCTAAGTGGGGAAGCTTTCTTT. This sequence encodes CASSLETGLSGEAFF.

The CDR3 spells CASSLTLGFAQFF. The CDR3 DNA is TGTGCCAGCAGTTTAACTCTCGGGTTCGCGCAGTTCTTC. The gene calls are TRBV12-3 or TRBV12-4 and TRBJ2-1; D uncertain. V lost 2 bases, J lost 12 bases, and 14 bases lay in between. The CDR3 totals 13 residues.

Regarding this clonotype: This sequence may be a read error, since a much larger clone differs from it by one base. V is TRBV12-3 or TRBV12-4 and J is TRBJ2-2; TRBD1 might be the D (6 bases). The length of the CDR3 is 15 residues. V lost 7 bases and J lost 6, with 18 bases in between. In DNA, the CDR3 is TGTGCCAGCACCATTGGGGACATGGTGGCCGGGGAGCTGTTTTTT. Encoded protein: CASTIGDMVAGELFF.

This clonotype has ten or more counts. V usage is TRBV10-2 and J usage is TRBJ1-5; no clear D gene. Germline CDR1 is WSHSY and CDR2 is SAAADI. Trimming removed 3 bases from V and 0 bases from J, with 3 bases in between. The CDR3 runs to 13 residues. The CDR3, as DNA: TGCGCCAGCAGTGAAATTAGCAATCAGCCCCAGCATTTT. It is translated as CASSEISNQPQHF.

V usage is TRBV28 and J usage is TRBJ1-2; 7 bases match TRBD1. CDR3 length: 20 residues. Germline lookup yields CDR1 MDHEN and CDR2 SYDVKM. V shed 4 bases and J 8 bases; nucleotides not matched to a gene: 28. CDR3 sequence reads: CASSSLTGLVVWKGILGYTF. The CDR3 DNA follows: TGTGCCAGCAGTTCCCTGACAGGGCTCGTCGTCTGGAAGGGCATCCTCGGCTACACCTTC.

This clonotype was counted at least ten times. This chain connects TRBV6-1 to TRBJ1-2, with 7 bases aligning to TRBD1. This CDR3 region has 13 residues. After removal of 6 bases from V and 4 bases from J, the junction contained 5 bases not matched to a gene. The germline gives CDR1 MNHNS, CDR2 SASEGT. CDR3 protein: CASREGQRYGYTF. CDR3 coding DNA: TGTGCCAGCAGAGAGGGACAGCGCTATGGCTACACCTTC.

This clonotype was seen a handful of times. Possible read error: a much larger clone is one base away. The conserved phenylalanine or tryptophan normally closing the CDR3 is absent here, so this likely arose from a read error. In DNA form, the CDR3 reads TGTACCAGCAGCGCAACGGACAGGGGAGGTTTCAACGAGCAGTACCTC. It translates to CTSSATDRGGFNEQYL. The V call is TRBV11-3, the J call TRBJ2-7, with TRBD1 matching 9 bases. CDR1 is SGHNT and CDR2 is YENEEA in the germline V gene. The CDR3 spans 16 residues.

The V gene is TRBV11-1, the J gene TRBJ2-3, with 7 bases fitting TRBD2. V was pared by 4 bases and J by 15 bases, with 19 bases of the junction left unmatched. Germline assignment: CDR1 SGHAT and CDR2 FQDESV (reference sequence). The CDR3 is 15 residues long. Written as DNA, the CDR3 is TGTGCCAGCAGCTCGGAGGGACTAACCACAGATAAGCAATATTTT. This encodes CASSSEGLTTDKQYF.

About this clonotype: At one boundary the junction diverges from the germline segment, which might be a read error. V and J are TRBV4-2 and TRBJ2-7, with D perhaps matching TRBD2 (7 bases). Germline V lookup: CDR1 LGHNA, CDR2 YNFKEQ. The CDR3 loop spans 15 amino acids. In DNA form, the CDR3 reads TGTGCCAGCAACCAAGTGACACTAACCGGGGGGCTGCAGTACTTC. Translated, it gives CASNQVTLTGGLQYF.

J is TRBJ2-1 and V is TRBV29-1, with 10 bases fitting TRBD2. Trimming at V came to 6 bases and at J to 9 bases, leaving 11 bases not matched to a gene. CDR3 size: 14 residues. CDR1 and CDR2 from the germline V gene are SQVTM and ANQGSEA. For the CDR3, the DNA is TGCAGCGTGGATCTAGCGGGAGTCATGGGTGAGCAGTTCTTC. Translated, it gives CSVDLAGVMGEQFF.

Of note for this clonotype: Its ends do not fully match the called genes, so a read error is possible. The chain uses TRBV12-3 or TRBV12-4 and TRBJ1-2, with 7 bases fitting TRBD1. The length of the CDR3 is 16 residues. The CDR3 spells CVSSPSQGRFNYGYTF. The CDR3, as DNA: TGTGTCAGCAGTCCATCACAGGGGAGGTTTAACTATGGCTACACCTTC.

This clonotype was seen at least ten times. The rearrangement joins TRBV20-1 to TRBJ2-3, with D possibly matching TRBD1 (6 bases). CDR3 size: 11 residues. V was shortened by 4 bases and J by 10 bases, with 12 bases between the two germline ends. Per the germline V gene, CDR1 is DFQATT and CDR2 is SNEGSKA (reference sequence). CDR3: CSAKGDSSQYF. The CDR3 region has the DNA TGCAGTGCTAAGGGGGATTCATCGCAGTATTTT.